The 17 T cell receptor beta chains in this list originate from one sample, sequenced in a study of TIL therapy for anti-PD-1-resistant metastatic lung cancer. The libraries were made with immunoSEQ v3. Measured with immunoSEQ multiplex PCR; TCRdb has only the in-frame clones, and not every one. The table has tens of thousands of clones, around 80% seen once; the top ten hold over 12%. The time point here: pre-treatment sample, taken before nivolumab and TIL therapy. Here the sequenced sample was blood, taken at baseline. The receptors come from a man in his 70s with non-small cell lung cancer.

The chain combines TRBV7-9 with TRBJ1-6; D is possibly TRBD1 (6 bases). The CDR3 extends over 14 amino acids. V was pared by 3 bases and J by 7 bases, with 10 bases between. Germline assignment: CDR1 SEHNR and CDR2 FQNEAQ (reference sequence). The CDR3 is CASSFRGGNSPLHF. CDR3 DNA: TGTGCCAGCAGCTTCAGGGGAGGGAATTCACCCCTCCACTTT.

The chain uses TRBV28 and TRBJ2-7, with 8 nucleotides matching TRBD2. CDR3 length equals 14 residues. J was trimmed by 3 bases and V by 5 bases; bases with no gene match: 6. Germline lookup yields CDR1 MDHEN and CDR2 SYDVKM. The CDR3 region has the DNA TGTGCCAGCAGTGTAGCGGGACGGTACTACGAGCAGTACTTC. It is translated as CASSVAGRYYEQYF.

The genes are TRBV19 and TRBJ2-1; weak D call: TRBD1 (6 bases). Deletions cut 4 bases from V and 4 bases from J, with 11 bases between. This CDR3 spans 14 amino acids. Germline V gives CDR1 LNHDA, CDR2 SQIVND (reference sequence). The CDR3 DNA is TGTGCCAGTAGTACCCGGACAGCATACAATGAGCAGTTCTTC. Its translation: CASSTRTAYNEQFF.

This sequence joins TRBV5-1 and TRBJ1-1; D unresolved. V was pared by 7 bases and J by 5 bases, with 9 bases between. The length of the CDR3 is 11 residues. Looked up from germline, CDR1 is SGHRS and CDR2 is YFSETQ. The CDR3 spells CASGEGTEAFF. CDR3 sequence (DNA): TGCGCCAGCGGGGAAGGGACTGAAGCTTTCTTT.

The chain combines TRBV27 with TRBJ2-7, with a possible D match to TRBD1 (6 bases). Between the trimmed V and J ends, which lost 4 bases and 2 bases, there was a span of 18 bases. Germline lookup yields CDR1 MNHEY and CDR2 SMNVEV (reference sequence). This CDR3 comprises 16 residues. Written as DNA, the CDR3 is TGTGCCAGCAGTTCTCTGGGCAGGGGAGAGGCCTACGAGCAGTACTTC. This encodes CASSSLGRGEAYEQYF.

The chain has TRBV5-1 and TRBJ1-2; D unresolved. The CDR3 extends over 14 amino acids. The germline V gene has CDR1 SGHRS and CDR2 YFSETQ. The V and J ends lost 0 bases and 6 bases respectively, with 12 bases between them. The CDR3 spells CASSLALAENGYTF. In DNA, the CDR3 is TGCGCCAGCAGCTTGGCCTTGGCAGAGAATGGCTACACCTTC.

The chain employs TRBV19 and TRBJ2-1; the D is unclear. From germline, CDR1 is LNHDA and CDR2 SQIVND (reference sequence). The CDR3 extends over 13 amino acids. The V and J ends lost 5 bases and 5 bases respectively, with 10 bases between them. The CDR3 DNA reads as TGTGCCAGTAGTTTCCAGGATCACAATGAGCAGTTCTTC. Its protein is CASSFQDHNEQFF.

The J gene is TRBJ1-6, the V gene TRBV7-9; D gene unclear. Germline V gene sequence: CDR1 SEHNR, CDR2 FQNEAQ (reference sequence). The CDR3 length is 14 residues. V was clipped by 0 bases and J by 4 bases, with 4 bases between them. The CDR3 loop reads CASSLAGYNSPLHF. In nucleotides, the CDR3 is TGTGCCAGCAGCTTAGCAGGGTATAATTCACCCCTCCACTTT.

The V and J genes are TRBV6-1 and TRBJ1-5; D unresolved. The CDR3 contains 13 residues. Germline CDR1 reads MNHNS; CDR2 reads SASEGT. Trimming cost V 2 bases and J 7 bases, with 9 bases left between them. CDR3 DNA sequence: TGTGCCAGCAGTGAAATTCCACGGCAGCCCCAGCATTTT. As protein: CASSEIPRQPQHF.

The genes are TRBV27 and TRBJ2-5; no clear D. The V gene lost 3 bases and the J gene lost 6 bases, with 5 bases spanning the gap. Germline V gives CDR1 MNHEY, CDR2 SMNVEV (reference sequence). The CDR3 contains 11 residues. The CDR3 region is CASSLGKTQYF. DNA for the CDR3: TGTGCCAGCAGTTTGGGAAAGACCCAGTACTTC.

This chain connects TRBV7-2 to TRBJ2-7; 12 nucleotides align to TRBD2. The J segment lost 3 bases and the V segment lost 5 bases, leaving 11 bases of the junction unmatched. The CDR3 extends over 17 amino acids. Germline loops: CDR1 SGHTA, CDR2 FQGNSA. The CDR3 DNA is TGTGCCAGCAGCCCCGGACAGGGACTAGCGGGTTTCTACGAGCAGTACTTC. Translation: CASSPGQGLAGFYEQYF.

V and J are TRBV28 and TRBJ1-2; 10 nucleotides agree with TRBD1. Germline CDR1 MDHEN, CDR2 SYDVKM. Trimming took 1 base from V and 4 from J; bases not matched to a gene: 3. The CDR3 length is 15 residues. The CDR3 sequence is CASSLSWDRGYGYTF. CDR3 nucleotides: TGTGCCAGCAGTTTATCCTGGGACAGGGGCTATGGCTACACCTTC.

The V gene is TRBV27, the J gene TRBJ2-7; D may be TRBD2 (6 bases). Germline assignment: CDR1 MNHEY and CDR2 SMNVEV (reference sequence). This CDR3 spans 16 amino acids. V was pared by 2 bases and J by 3 bases, with 17 bases between. The CDR3 sequence is CASSLGGDVLRYEQYF. Here the CDR3 DNA reads TGTGCCAGCAGTTTAGGCGGGGACGTCCTACGCTACGAGCAGTACTTC.

The J gene is TRBJ2-7, the V gene TRBV18; 8 bases are a match to TRBD1. Germline assignment: CDR1 KGHSH and CDR2 LQKENI. CDR3 length: 13 residues. V shed 3 bases and J 3 bases; nucleotides not matched to a gene: 1. CDR3: CASSPGTGYEQYF. The CDR3 nucleotides are TGTGCCAGCTCACCCGGGACAGGCTACGAGCAGTACTTC.

This clone showed up just once. The rearrangement links TRBV5-1 to TRBJ2-7; 9 bases are a match to TRBD2. The junction had 5 bases not matched to a gene; V was cut back by 4 bases and J by 3 bases. The CDR3 contains 14 residues. Germline CDR1 reads SGHRS; CDR2 reads YFSETQ. DNA for the CDR3: TGCGCCAGCAGCGTCGGCGGGGGGGACTACGAGCAGTACTTC. Protein product: CASSVGGGDYEQYF.

The chain combines TRBV19 with TRBJ2-1; TRBD1 might be the D (6 bases). The germline V and J ends were trimmed by 9 bases and 8 bases, with 14 bases remaining between them. The CDR3 runs to 12 residues. CDR1 LNHDA and CDR2 SQIVND come from the germline V gene (reference sequence). The CDR3 DNA follows: TGTGCCAGCCAGGGGCCTCTCGATGAGCAGTTCTTC. Its translation: CASQGPLDEQFF.

This chain links TRBV6-5 with TRBJ1-2, with 7 bases fitting TRBD1. V gave up 7 bases and J gave up 8 bases; unmatched junction bases: 13. The germline V gene encodes CDR1 MNHEY and CDR2 SVGAGI. The CDR3 sequence is 14 residues long. The CDR3 bases are TGTGCCAGCACTCCAGACTCTAAAGGGGGCGGCTACACCTTC. Its protein product is CASTPDSKGGGYTF.